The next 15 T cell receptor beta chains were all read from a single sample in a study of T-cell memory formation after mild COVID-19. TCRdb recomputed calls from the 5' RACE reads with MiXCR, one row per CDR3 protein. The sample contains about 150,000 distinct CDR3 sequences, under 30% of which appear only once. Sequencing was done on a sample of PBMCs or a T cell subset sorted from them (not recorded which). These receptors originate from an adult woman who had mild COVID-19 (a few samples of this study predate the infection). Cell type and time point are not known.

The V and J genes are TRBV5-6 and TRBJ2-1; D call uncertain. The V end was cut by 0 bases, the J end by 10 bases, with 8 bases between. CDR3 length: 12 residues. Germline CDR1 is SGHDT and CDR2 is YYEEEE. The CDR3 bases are TGTGCCAGCAGCTTGGGCCTCGGGGAGCAGTTCTTC. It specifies CASSLGLGEQFF.

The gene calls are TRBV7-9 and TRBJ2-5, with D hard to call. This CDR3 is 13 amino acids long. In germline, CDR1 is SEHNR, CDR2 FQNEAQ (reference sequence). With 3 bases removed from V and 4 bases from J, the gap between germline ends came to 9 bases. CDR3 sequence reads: CASSFSEAETQYF. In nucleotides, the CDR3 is TGTGCCAGCAGCTTTAGTGAAGCAGAGACCCAGTACTTC.

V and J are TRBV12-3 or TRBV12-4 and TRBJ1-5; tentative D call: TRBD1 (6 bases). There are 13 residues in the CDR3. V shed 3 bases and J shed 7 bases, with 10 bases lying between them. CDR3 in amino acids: CASSLGRGQPQHF. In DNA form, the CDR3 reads TGTGCCAGCAGTTTGGGCAGGGGCCAGCCCCAGCATTTT.

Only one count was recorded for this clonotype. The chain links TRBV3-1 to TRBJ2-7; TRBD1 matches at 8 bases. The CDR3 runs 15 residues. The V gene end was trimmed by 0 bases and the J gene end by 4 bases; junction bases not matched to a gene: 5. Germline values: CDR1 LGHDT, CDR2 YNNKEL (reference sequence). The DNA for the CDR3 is TGTGCCAGCAGCCAAGATCAGGGGGCGGCTTACGAGCAGTACTTC. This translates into CASSQDQGAAYEQYF.

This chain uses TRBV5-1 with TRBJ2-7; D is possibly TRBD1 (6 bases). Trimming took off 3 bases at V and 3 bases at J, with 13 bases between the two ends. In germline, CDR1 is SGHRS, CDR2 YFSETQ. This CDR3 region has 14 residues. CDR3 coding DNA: TGCGCCAGCAGCTGGCGTGAAGGGGGCTACGAGCAGTACTTC. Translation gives CASSWREGGYEQYF.

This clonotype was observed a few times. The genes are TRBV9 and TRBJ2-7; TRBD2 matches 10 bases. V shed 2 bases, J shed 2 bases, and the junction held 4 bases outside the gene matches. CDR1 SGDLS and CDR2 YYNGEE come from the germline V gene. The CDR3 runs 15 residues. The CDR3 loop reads CASSVGSGGAYEQYF. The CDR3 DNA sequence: TGTGCCAGCAGCGTGGGGAGCGGGGGGGCCTACGAGCAGTACTTC.

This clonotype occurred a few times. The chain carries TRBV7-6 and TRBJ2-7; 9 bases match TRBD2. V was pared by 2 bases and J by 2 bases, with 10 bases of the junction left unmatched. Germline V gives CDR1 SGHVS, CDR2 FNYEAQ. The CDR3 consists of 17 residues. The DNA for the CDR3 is TGTGCCAGCAGCTTACCAGCGGGAGGTGGTAGGACCTACGAGCAGTACTTC. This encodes CASSLPAGGGRTYEQYF.

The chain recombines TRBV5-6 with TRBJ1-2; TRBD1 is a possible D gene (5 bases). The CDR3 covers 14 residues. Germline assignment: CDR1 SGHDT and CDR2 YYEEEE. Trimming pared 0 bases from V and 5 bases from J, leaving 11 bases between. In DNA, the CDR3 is TGTGCCAGCAGCTTGGTGTTTCGGGGGTATGGCTACACCTTC. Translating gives CASSLVFRGYGYTF.

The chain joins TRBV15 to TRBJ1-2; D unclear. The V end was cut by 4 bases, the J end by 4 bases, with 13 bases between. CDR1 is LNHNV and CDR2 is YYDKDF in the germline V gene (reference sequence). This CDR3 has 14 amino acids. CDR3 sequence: CATSMGGQPYGYTF. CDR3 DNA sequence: TGTGCCACCAGCATGGGTGGCCAGCCCTATGGCTACACCTTC. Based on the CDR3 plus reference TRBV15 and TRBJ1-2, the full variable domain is DAMVIQNPRYQVTQFGKPVTLSCSQTLNHNVMYWYQQKSSQAPKLLFHYYDKDFNNEADTPDNFQSRRPNTSFCFLDIRSPGLGDTAMYLCATSMGGQPYGYTFGSGTRLTVV.

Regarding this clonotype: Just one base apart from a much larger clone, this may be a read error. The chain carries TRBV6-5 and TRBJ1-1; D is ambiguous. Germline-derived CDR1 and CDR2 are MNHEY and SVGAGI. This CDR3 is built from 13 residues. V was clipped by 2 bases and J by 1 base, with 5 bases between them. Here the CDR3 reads CASSYQENTEAFF. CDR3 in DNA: TGTGCCAGCAGTTACCAGGAGAACACTGAAGCTTTCTTT.

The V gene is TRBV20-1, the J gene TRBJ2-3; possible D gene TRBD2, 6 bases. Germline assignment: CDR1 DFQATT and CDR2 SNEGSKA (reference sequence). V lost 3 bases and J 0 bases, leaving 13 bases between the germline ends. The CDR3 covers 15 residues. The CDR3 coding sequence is TGCAGTGCTAGGTTCAGGGAGGATAGCACAGATACGCAGTATTTT. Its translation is CSARFREDSTDTQYF.

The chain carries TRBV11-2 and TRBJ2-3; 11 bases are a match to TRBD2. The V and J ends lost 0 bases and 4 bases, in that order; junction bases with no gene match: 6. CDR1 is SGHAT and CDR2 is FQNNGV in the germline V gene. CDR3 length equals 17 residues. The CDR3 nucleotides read TGTGCCAGCAGCTTAGATCGACTAGCGGGGACACCAGATACGCAGTATTTT. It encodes CASSLDRLAGTPDTQYF.

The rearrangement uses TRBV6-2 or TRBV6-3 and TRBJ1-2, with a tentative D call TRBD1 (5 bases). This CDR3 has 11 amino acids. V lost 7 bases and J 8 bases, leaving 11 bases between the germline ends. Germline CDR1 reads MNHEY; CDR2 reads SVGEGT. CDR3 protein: CASIPRVGYTF. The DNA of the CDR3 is TGTGCCAGCATTCCCAGGGTCGGCTACACCTTC.

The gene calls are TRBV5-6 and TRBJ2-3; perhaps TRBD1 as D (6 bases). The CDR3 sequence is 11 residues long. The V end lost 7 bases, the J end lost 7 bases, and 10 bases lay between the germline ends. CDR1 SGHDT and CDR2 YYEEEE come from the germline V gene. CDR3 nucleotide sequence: TGTGCCAGCGCAGGGGTTAATACGCAGTATTTT. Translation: CASAGVNTQYF.

The CDR3 loop reads CASSPISTLEQYF. The CDR3 coding sequence is TGTGCCAGCAGCCCGATATCTACCCTCGAGCAGTACTTC. V gene TRBV9 combines with J gene TRBJ2-7; D remains unclear. Looked up from germline, CDR1 is SGDLS and CDR2 is YYNGEE. V was cut by 4 bases and J by 6 bases, with 14 bases left in between. The length of the CDR3 is 13 residues.